Listed below are T cell receptor beta chains from one sample, sequenced in a study of cytotoxic CD8 clonotypes in ibrutinib-treated CLL. Assay used: immunoSEQ multiplex PCR; TCRdb lists only in-frame clones, some missing. The data show over 110,000 clones, 91% seen once. The material was PBMCs, obtained after 12 months of ibrutinib treatment. These receptors originate from a human donor with chronic lymphocytic leukemia. CDR3s include the opening cysteine and the closing phenylalanine or tryptophan. Each record gives: D gene, clone size, J gene, V gene, CDR3 DNA, CDR3 protein. The D gene is left open where the match is weak. The size entry is marked missing in some rows and otherwise reads once, few, many or a size class.

D gene: TRBD2
clone size: NA
J gene: TRBJ2-1
V gene: TRBV18
CDR3 DNA: TGTGCCAGCTCACCAGCAGTAGCGGGAGCATCCAACGAGCAGTTCTTC
CDR3 protein: CASSPAVAGASNEQFF

D gene: TRBD1
clone size: once
J gene: TRBJ1-5
V gene: TRBV28
CDR3 DNA: TGTGCCAGCAGTTTTGTGAGGGGGCCTGGTCAGCCCCAGCATTTT
CDR3 protein: CASSFVRGPGQPQHF

D gene: TRBD2
clone size: once
J gene: TRBJ2-1
V gene: TRBV11-1
CDR3 DNA: TGTGCCAGCAGCATTACGCTAGCGGGAGGGGTCAATGAGCAGTTCTTC
CDR3 protein: CASSITLAGGVNEQFF

D gene: NA
clone size: NA
J gene: TRBJ2-3
V gene: TRBV27
CDR3 DNA: TGTGCCAGCAGTCCTGGTGTCGGAAGCACAGATACGCAGTATTTT
CDR3 protein: CASSPGVGSTDTQYF

D gene: TRBD2
clone size: NA
J gene: TRBJ2-5
V gene: TRBV6-5
CDR3 DNA: TGTGCCAGCAGTTACGCGGGGCTAGCGGGAGTAGAGACCCAGTACTTC
CDR3 protein: CASSYAGLAGVETQYF

D gene: TRBD1
clone size: NA
J gene: TRBJ2-3
V gene: TRBV19
CDR3 DNA: TGTGCCAGTAGTTACAGGGGGCGGACAGATACGCAGTATTTT
CDR3 protein: CASSYRGRTDTQYF

D gene: TRBD2
clone size: NA
J gene: TRBJ2-7
V gene: TRBV13
CDR3 DNA: TGTGCCAGCAGCCTGGGGACTAGCGGGAGGGTGTACGAGCAGTACTTC
CDR3 protein: CASSLGTSGRVYEQYF

D gene: TRBD2
clone size: NA
J gene: TRBJ2-1
V gene: TRBV7-9
CDR3 DNA: TGTGCCAGCAGCTGGACTAGCGGGAGTAAGAATGAGCAGTTCTTC
CDR3 protein: CASSWTSGSKNEQFF

D gene: NA
clone size: NA
J gene: TRBJ2-3
V gene: TRBV7-3
CDR3 DNA: TGTGCCAGCAGCTCGGGGGCAGATACGCAGTATTTT
CDR3 protein: CASSSGADTQYF

D gene: NA
clone size: NA
J gene: TRBJ2-7
V gene: TRBV20-1
CDR3 DNA: TGCAGTTCCCGGGACCTCTACGAGCAGTACTTC
CDR3 protein: CSSRDLYEQYF

D gene: NA
clone size: NA
J gene: TRBJ1-5
V gene: TRBV7-2
CDR3 DNA: TGTGCCAGCACCCGGGGGTATGGCCAGCCCCAGCATTTT
CDR3 protein: CASTRGYGQPQHF

D gene: NA
clone size: NA
J gene: TRBJ2-7
V gene: TRBV28
CDR3 DNA: TGTGCCAGCAGTTTGGACCTCGGGGTAGCGGCCAACTCCTACGAGCAGTACTTC
CDR3 protein: CASSLDLGVAANSYEQYF

D gene: TRBD2
clone size: NA
J gene: TRBJ2-1
V gene: TRBV7-9
CDR3 DNA: TGTGCCAGCAGCCCCGGGACTAGCGGGAGGGCCTACAATGAGCAGTTCTTC
CDR3 protein: CASSPGTSGRAYNEQFF

D gene: NA
clone size: once
J gene: TRBJ1-5
V gene: TRBV19
CDR3 DNA: TGTGCCAGTAGTATAGTTGGAAAAGGGACTCTACCCCAGCATTTT
CDR3 protein: CASSIVGKGTLPQHF

D gene: TRBD2
clone size: NA
J gene: TRBJ2-3
V gene: TRBV2
CDR3 DNA: TGTGCCAGCGGTCTAGCGGGAGGGCCGTCAGATACGCAGTATTTT
CDR3 protein: CASGLAGGPSDTQYF

D gene: TRBD1
clone size: NA
J gene: TRBJ1-2
V gene: TRBV10-3
CDR3 DNA: TGTGCCACCACCGAGGACAGGGTGGTTGGCTACACCTTC
CDR3 protein: CATTEDRVVGYTF

D gene: TRBD2
clone size: NA
J gene: TRBJ2-5
V gene: TRBV29-1
CDR3 DNA: TGCAGCGTTGATAACGGGAGGGAGACCCAGTACTTC
CDR3 protein: CSVDNGRETQYF

D gene: TRBD2
clone size: few
J gene: TRBJ2-3
V gene: TRBV4-1
CDR3 DNA: TGCGCCAGCAGCCAGACTAGCGATACAGATACGCAGTATTTT
CDR3 protein: CASSQTSDTDTQYF

D gene: NA
clone size: NA
J gene: TRBJ2-3
V gene: TRBV9
CDR3 DNA: TGTGCCAGCAGCTCCTCCCCCGTATCAGATACGCAGTATTTT
CDR3 protein: CASSSSPVSDTQYF

D gene: NA
clone size: NA
J gene: TRBJ1-2
V gene: TRBV15
CDR3 DNA: TGTGCCACCAGCAGCGAAGCTAACTATGGCTACACCTTC
CDR3 protein: CATSSEANYGYTF

D gene: NA
clone size: NA
J gene: TRBJ2-3
V gene: TRBV18
CDR3 DNA: TGTGCCAGCTCACCCAAACCCGCGACTAAAAAAAGCACAGATACGCAGTATTTT
CDR3 protein: CASSPKPATKKSTDTQYF

D gene: NA
clone size: NA
J gene: TRBJ2-7
V gene: TRBV27
CDR3 DNA: TGTGCCAGCAGTTTCGGAACGGGCTCCTACGAGCAGTACTTC
CDR3 protein: CASSFGTGSYEQYF

D gene: NA
clone size: NA
J gene: TRBJ1-1
V gene: TRBV19
CDR3 DNA: TGTGCCAGTACTATTCCACAGGGAACGAACACTGAAGCTTTCTTT
CDR3 protein: CASTIPQGTNTEAFF

D gene: NA
clone size: NA
J gene: TRBJ2-1
V gene: TRBV5-1
CDR3 DNA: TGCGCCAGCAGCTTGGGGCTCAGGCGGGGTGGATTTTACAATGAGCAGTTCTTC
CDR3 protein: CASSLGLRRGGFYNEQFF

D gene: NA
clone size: NA
J gene: TRBJ1-1
V gene: TRBV27
CDR3 DNA: TGTGCCAGCATGCGGGTGGGCACTGAAGCTTTCTTT
CDR3 protein: CASMRVGTEAFF

D gene: NA
clone size: once
J gene: TRBJ2-5
V gene: TRBV7-8
CDR3 DNA: TGTGCCAGCAGCTTAACTCTTGGGGGGCAAGAGACCCAGTACTTC
CDR3 protein: CASSLTLGGQETQYF

D gene: NA
clone size: once
J gene: TRBJ2-4
V gene: TRBV19
CDR3 DNA: TGTGCCAGTAGTATCCGGGGACCCGACAGACAGTACTTC
CDR3 protein: CASSIRGPDRQYF

D gene: NA
clone size: once
J gene: TRBJ2-7
V gene: TRBV14
CDR3 DNA: TGTGCCAGCAGCCAAGAAAGGGGCGAGCAGTACTTC
CDR3 protein: CASSQERGEQYF

D gene: NA
clone size: NA
J gene: TRBJ2-5
V gene: TRBV27
CDR3 DNA: TGTGCCAGCAGTTTACAAGGGGAGGAGACCCAGTACTTC
CDR3 protein: CASSLQGEETQYF

D gene: NA
clone size: few
J gene: TRBJ2-7
V gene: TRBV30
CDR3 DNA: TGTGCCTGGAGTGGGGTCGGACGAATCGCCTACGAGCAGTACTTC
CDR3 protein: CAWSGVGRIAYEQYF

D gene: NA
clone size: NA
J gene: TRBJ1-1
V gene: TRBV5-4
CDR3 DNA: TGTGCCAGCAGCTTAACCCTTTGGGGCAGTGGGGCTTTCTTT
CDR3 protein: CASSLTLWGSGAFF

D gene: NA
clone size: NA
J gene: TRBJ2-4
V gene: TRBV4-1
CDR3 DNA: TGCGCCAGCAGCCAACCCGAGACAGGGAGGAACATTCAGTACTTC
CDR3 protein: CASSQPETGRNIQYF

D gene: NA
clone size: NA
J gene: TRBJ2-7
V gene: TRBV5-1
CDR3 DNA: TGCGCCAGCAGCTCTGGGGACCGCCTGGTTTACGAGCAGTACTTC
CDR3 protein: CASSSGDRLVYEQYF

D gene: NA
clone size: NA
J gene: TRBJ2-6
V gene: TRBV7-3
CDR3 DNA: TGTGCCAGCAGCCAGGGTTCTGGGGCCAACGTCCTGACTTTC
CDR3 protein: CASSQGSGANVLTF

D gene: NA
clone size: NA
J gene: TRBJ1-1
V gene: TRBV7-9
CDR3 DNA: TGTGCCAGCAGCGCCGAGGACGCCAGATTTGAAGCTTTCTTT
CDR3 protein: CASSAEDARFEAFF

D gene: TRBD2
clone size: NA
J gene: TRBJ2-5
V gene: TRBV9
CDR3 DNA: TGTGCCAGCAGCGTAGGGGGAGGGGAGACCCAGTACTTC
CDR3 protein: CASSVGGGETQYF

D gene: NA
clone size: NA
J gene: TRBJ2-2
V gene: TRBV9
CDR3 DNA: TGTGCCAGCAGCGTAGGGGGCGGGAACACCGGGGAGCTGTTTTTT
CDR3 protein: CASSVGGGNTGELFF

D gene: NA
clone size: NA
J gene: TRBJ1-5
V gene: TRBV9
CDR3 DNA: TGTGCCAGCAGCGTAGGGGGGACGCATGATCAGCCCCAGCATTTT
CDR3 protein: CASSVGGTHDQPQHF

D gene: NA
clone size: NA
J gene: TRBJ1-5
V gene: TRBV9
CDR3 DNA: TGTGCCAGCAGCGGCCGACAGGAGAATCAGCCCCAGCATTTT
CDR3 protein: CASSGRQENQPQHF

D gene: NA
clone size: NA
J gene: TRBJ2-1
V gene: TRBV28
CDR3 DNA: TGTGCCAGCAGTTTAATGGGACTGAACAATGAGCAGTTCTTC
CDR3 protein: CASSLMGLNNEQFF

D gene: TRBD1
clone size: NA
J gene: TRBJ2-1
V gene: TRBV4-1
CDR3 DNA: TGCGCCAGCAGTCTCAAACAACCTCAGGGGGCCGGGGAGCAGTTCTTC
CDR3 protein: CASSLKQPQGAGEQFF

D gene: TRBD2
clone size: NA
J gene: TRBJ2-5
V gene: TRBV9
CDR3 DNA: TGTGCCAGCTCCCTTGCGGGAGGGCAAGAGACCCAGTACTTC
CDR3 protein: CASSLAGGQETQYF

D gene: NA
clone size: NA
J gene: TRBJ1-6
V gene: TRBV11-2
CDR3 DNA: TGTGCCAGCAAGGACAGATTAGCAACGAATTCACCCCTCCACTTT
CDR3 protein: CASKDRLATNSPLHF

D gene: TRBD2
clone size: NA
J gene: TRBJ2-2
V gene: TRBV4-3
CDR3 DNA: TGCGCCAGCAGCCAGAGAAGACTAGCGGGAGACCCCGGGGAGCTGTTTTTT
CDR3 protein: CASSQRRLAGDPGELFF

D gene: TRBD2
clone size: NA
J gene: TRBJ2-2
V gene: TRBV29-1
CDR3 DNA: TGCAGCACTCGGGGGCTAGCGGGAGAAACCGGGGAGCTGTTTTTT
CDR3 protein: CSTRGLAGETGELFF